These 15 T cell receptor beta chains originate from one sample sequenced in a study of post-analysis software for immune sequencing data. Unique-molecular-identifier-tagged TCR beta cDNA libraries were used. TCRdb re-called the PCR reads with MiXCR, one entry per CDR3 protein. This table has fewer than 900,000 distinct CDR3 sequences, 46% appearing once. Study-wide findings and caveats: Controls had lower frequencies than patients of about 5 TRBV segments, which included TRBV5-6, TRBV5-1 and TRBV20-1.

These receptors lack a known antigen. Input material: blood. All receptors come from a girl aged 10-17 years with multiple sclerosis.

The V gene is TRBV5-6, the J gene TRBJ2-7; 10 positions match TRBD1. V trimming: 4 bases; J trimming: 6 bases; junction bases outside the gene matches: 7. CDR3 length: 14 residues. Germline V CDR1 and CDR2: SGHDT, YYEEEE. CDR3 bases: TGTGCCAGCAGCCGAGGGGGGACAGGGGTCGAGCAGTACTTC. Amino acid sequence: CASSRGGTGVEQYF.

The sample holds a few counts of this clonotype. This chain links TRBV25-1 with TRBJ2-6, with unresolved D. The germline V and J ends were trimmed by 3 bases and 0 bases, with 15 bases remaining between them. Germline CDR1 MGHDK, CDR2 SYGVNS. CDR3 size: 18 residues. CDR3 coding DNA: TGTGCCAGCAGTGATGGGGTCGGCAGATACTCTGGGGCCAACGTCCTGACTTTC. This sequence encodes CASSDGVGRYSGANVLTF.

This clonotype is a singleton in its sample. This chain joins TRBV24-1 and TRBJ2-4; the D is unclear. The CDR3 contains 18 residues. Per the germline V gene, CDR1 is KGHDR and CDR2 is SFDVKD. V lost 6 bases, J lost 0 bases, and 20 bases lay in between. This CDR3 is CATSMGYRCVLAKNIQYF. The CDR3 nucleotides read TGTGCCACCAGTATGGGGTACAGATGCGTTCTAGCCAAAAACATTCAGTACTTC.

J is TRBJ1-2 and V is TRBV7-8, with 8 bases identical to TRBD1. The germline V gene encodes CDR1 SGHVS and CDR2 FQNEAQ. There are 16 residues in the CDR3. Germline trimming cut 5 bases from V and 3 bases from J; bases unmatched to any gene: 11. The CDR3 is CASSGVGGRGHYGYTF. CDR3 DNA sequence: TGTGCCAGCAGCGGAGTGGGGGGCAGGGGGCACTATGGCTACACCTTC.

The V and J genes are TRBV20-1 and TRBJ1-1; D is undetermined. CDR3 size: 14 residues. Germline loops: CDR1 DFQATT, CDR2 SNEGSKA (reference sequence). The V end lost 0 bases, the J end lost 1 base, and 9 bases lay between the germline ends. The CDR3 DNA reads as TGCAGTGCTAGAGAAGCCATTGGGAACACTGAAGCTTTCTTT. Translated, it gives CSAREAIGNTEAFF.

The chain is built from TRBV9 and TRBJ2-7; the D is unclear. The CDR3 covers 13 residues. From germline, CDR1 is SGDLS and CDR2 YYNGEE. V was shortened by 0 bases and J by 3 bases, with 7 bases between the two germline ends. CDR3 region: CASSVDPGYEQYF. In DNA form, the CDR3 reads TGTGCCAGCAGCGTAGACCCAGGCTACGAGCAGTACTTC.

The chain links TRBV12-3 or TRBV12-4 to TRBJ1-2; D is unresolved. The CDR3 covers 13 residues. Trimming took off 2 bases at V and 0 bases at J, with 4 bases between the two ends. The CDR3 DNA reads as TGTGCCAGCAGTTTAATGGCTAACTATGGCTACACCTTC. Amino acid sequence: CASSLMANYGYTF.

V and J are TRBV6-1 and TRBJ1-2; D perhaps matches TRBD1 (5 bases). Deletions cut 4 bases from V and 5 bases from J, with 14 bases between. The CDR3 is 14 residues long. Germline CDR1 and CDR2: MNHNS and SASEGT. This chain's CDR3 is CASSVLQEIYGYTF. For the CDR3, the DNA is TGTGCCAGCAGTGTTTTACAGGAAATTTATGGCTACACCTTC.

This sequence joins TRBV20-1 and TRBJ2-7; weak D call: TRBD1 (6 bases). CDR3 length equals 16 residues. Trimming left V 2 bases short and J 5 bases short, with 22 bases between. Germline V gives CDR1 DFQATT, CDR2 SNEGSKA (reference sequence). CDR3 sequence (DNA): TGCAGTGCTAGACCTCTTACAGGGAGTATTGGGAACGAGCAGTACTTC. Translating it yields CSARPLTGSIGNEQYF.

CDR3: CASSVDGTVNTEAFF. The CDR3 nucleotides are TGTGCCAGCAGCGTAGACGGGACGGTGAACACTGAAGCTTTCTTT. The chain carries TRBV9 and TRBJ1-1; TRBD1 is a possible D gene (5 bases). The CDR3 is made up of 15 amino acids. Germline loops: CDR1 SGDLS, CDR2 YYNGEE. V was pared by 0 bases and J by 0 bases, with 9 bases between.

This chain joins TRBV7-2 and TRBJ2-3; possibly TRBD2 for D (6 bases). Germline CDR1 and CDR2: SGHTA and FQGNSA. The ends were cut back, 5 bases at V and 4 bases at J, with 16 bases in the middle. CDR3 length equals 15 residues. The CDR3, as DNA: TGTGCCAGCAGCCTCCACGGGGCGGGATCAGATACGCAGTATTTT. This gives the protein CASSLHGAGSDTQYF.

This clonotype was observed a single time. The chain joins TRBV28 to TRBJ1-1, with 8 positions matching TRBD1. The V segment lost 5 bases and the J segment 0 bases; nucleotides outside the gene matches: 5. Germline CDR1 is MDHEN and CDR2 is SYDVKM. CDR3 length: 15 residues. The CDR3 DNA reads TGTGCCAGCAGTCGGGGGACAGGCGTGAACACTGAAGCTTTCTTT. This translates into CASSRGTGVNTEAFF.

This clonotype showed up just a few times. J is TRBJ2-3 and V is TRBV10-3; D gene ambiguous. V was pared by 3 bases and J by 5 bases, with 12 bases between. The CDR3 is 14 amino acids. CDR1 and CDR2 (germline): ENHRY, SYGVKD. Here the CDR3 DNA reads TGTGCCATCAGTGACCCGAAGGGTGGAGATACGCAGTATTTT. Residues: CAISDPKGGDTQYF.

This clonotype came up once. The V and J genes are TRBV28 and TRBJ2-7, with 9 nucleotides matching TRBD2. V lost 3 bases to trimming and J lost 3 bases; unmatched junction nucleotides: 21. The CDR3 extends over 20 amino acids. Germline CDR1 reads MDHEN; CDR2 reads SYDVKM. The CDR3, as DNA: TGTGCCAGCAGTTTCAGGCACAGGGGCCAAGATAGCGGGAGTTACTACGAGCAGTACTTC. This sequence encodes CASSFRHRGQDSGSYYEQYF. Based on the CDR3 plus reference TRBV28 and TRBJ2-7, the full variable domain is DVKVTQSSRYLVKRTGEKVFLECVQDMDHENMFWYRQDPGLGLRLIYFSYDVKMKEKGDIPEGYSVSREKKERFSLILESASTNQTSMYLCASSFRHRGQDSGSYYEQYFGPGTRLTVT.

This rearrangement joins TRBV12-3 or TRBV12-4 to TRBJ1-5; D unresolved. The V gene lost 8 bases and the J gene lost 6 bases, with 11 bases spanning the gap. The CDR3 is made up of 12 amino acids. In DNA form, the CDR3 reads TGTGCCAGCTCAATGCGGGCTCAGCCCCAGCATTTT. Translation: CASSMRAQPQHF.